The 5 T cell receptor beta chains below were found in one sample sequenced in a study of technical replicates of blood from several donors (dated 2017 in TCRdb). Library prep was done by the immunoSEQ multiplex PCR assay. This immuneACCESS table, as held by TCRdb, lists in-frame sequences with V and J called but not all clones. Of the missing ones, under half trace to an unresolved V gene in checked studies; the others have no known cause. The sample table holds around 80,000 clones, of which 95% to 98% were seen once. The top ten clonotypes cover approximately 0.15% of the sample. The sequenced sample consisted of T cells isolated from PBMCs. Receptors were obtained from a human donor in good health.

V is TRBV6-1 and J is TRBJ2-7, with D perhaps matching TRBD1 (5 bases). Germline CDR1 MNHNS, CDR2 SASEGT. The CDR3 loop spans 14 amino acids. V was shortened by 4 bases and J by 5 bases, with 15 bases between the two germline ends. The CDR3 loop reads CASSVVQGRNEQYF. The CDR3 region has the DNA TGTGCCAGCAGTGTGGTTCAGGGCAGAAACGAGCAGTACTTC.

The chain is built from TRBV4-2 and TRBJ1-2; a possible D gene is TRBD1 (5 bases). CDR1 LGHNA and CDR2 YNFKEQ come from the germline V gene. Trimming cost V 0 bases and J 4 bases, with 12 bases left between them. The length of the CDR3 is 15 residues. The CDR3 DNA sequence: TGTGCCAGCAGCCAAGAAAGGGGAGGGCTCTATGGCTACACCTTC. Protein sequence: CASSQERGGLYGYTF.

The genes are TRBV27 and TRBJ2-7, with 8 bases matching TRBD1. Germline-derived CDR1 and CDR2 are MNHEY and SMNVEV (reference sequence). The CDR3 is made up of 14 amino acids. V was pared by 5 bases and J by 4 bases, with 7 bases of the junction left unmatched. CDR3 amino acids: CASSTQGVGYEQYF. The CDR3 DNA is TGTGCCAGCAGTACACAGGGGGTTGGGTACGAGCAGTACTTC.

This clone was observed once. The chain joins TRBV4-1 to TRBJ2-3, with 7 bases aligning to TRBD2. Germline-derived CDR1 and CDR2 are MGHRA and YSYEKL. The trim removed 4 bases at V and 2 bases at J, leaving 6 bases unmatched. The CDR3 spans 15 residues. The chain's CDR3 is CASSLTGTNTDTQYF. CDR3 nucleotides: TGCGCCAGCAGCCTTACCGGGACTAACACAGATACGCAGTATTTT.

V usage is TRBV7-9 and J usage is TRBJ2-1; TRBD1 is a possible D gene (6 bases). Germline V CDR1 and CDR2: SEHNR, FQNEAQ (reference sequence). Trimming removed 4 bases from V and 8 bases from J, with 9 bases in between. This CDR3 is built from 12 residues. The CDR3 sequence is CASSSPGDEQFF. CDR3 coding DNA: TGTGCCAGCAGCTCCCCAGGGGATGAGCAGTTCTTC.